This T cell receptor (beta chain) was captured by sequencing in a study of Tregs in tolerant kidney transplant recipients. Points on this clone: The antigen is undetermined.

General study findings and limits: Findings come from small patient numbers and require larger validation.

V lost 0 bases, J lost 0 bases, and 9 bases lay in between. CDR1 and CDR2 (germline): SGHNT, YENEEA. CDR3 size: 16 residues. The data were produced by immunoSEQ multiplex PCR, yet TCRdb's version contains in-frame clones alone and is incomplete. The sample contains about 100,000 clones, roughly 93% of which appear only once. Recipients received nonmyeloablative bone marrow transplants from related graft donors, with transient mixed chimerism. Unstimulated regulatory T cells (CD4+CD25+CD127-), CD4+CD25- non-regulatory cells, CD4 and CD8 cells were FACS-sorted from thawed PBMCs. The chain combines TRBV11-3 with TRBJ2-1; D perhaps matches TRBD1 (6 bases). Sample: CD4+ T cells from blood (PBMCs), taken 12 months after the transplant. This clonotype was obtained from a human patient who received a combined kidney and bone marrow transplant. T cells may partly derive from the graft donor. The CDR3 loop is CASSLDGQSSYNEQFF. CDR3 in DNA: TGTGCCAGCAGCTTAGATGGACAGAGCTCCTACAATGAGCAGTTCTTC.